This is a list of T cell receptor beta chains from one sample in a study of blood T cells in healthy people across ages. One entry per CDR3 protein, called by TCRdb with MiXCR from the 5' RACE reads. The data contain about 1.8 million distinct CDR3 sequences, approximately 50% of them singletons. Sequenced input: blood. The receptors were gathered from a woman in her thirties or forties in good health. Each CDR3 is given with its conserved first and last residue. The D gene is left open where the match is weak. A clone size is listed for some rows: how often the clone was seen (once, few, many), or a class if it is expanded.

V gene	clone size	J gene	D gene	CDR3 DNA	CDR3 protein
TRBV6-5	many	TRBJ2-7	TRBD1	TGTGCCAGCAGTTATGGGGGACAGGTCTACGAGCAGTACTTC	CASSYGGQVYEQYF
TRBV5-1	.	TRBJ2-7	TRBD2	TGCGCCAGCAGTACTCAGCGGGGGGCTACCTACGAGCAGTACTTC	CASSTQRGATYEQYF
TRBV7-2	.	TRBJ1-1	TRBD1	TGTGCCAGCAGCCTTGGGACAGGGAGGGGACGGAACACTGAAGCTTTCTTT	CASSLGTGRGRNTEAFF
TRBV7-2	many	TRBJ2-3	TRBD1	TGTGCCAGCAGCTGGGGGACAGTCACAGATACGCAGTATTTT	CASSWGTVTDTQYF
TRBV6-5	few	TRBJ2-3	TRBD1	TGTGCCAGCAGTACAGGGGTGAATACGCAGTATTTT	CASSTGVNTQYF
TRBV18	.	TRBJ1-2	.	TGTGCCAGCTCACCACCGGGCAGGCCCCCTAACTATGGCTACACCTTC	CASSPPGRPPNYGYTF
TRBV24-1	few	TRBJ2-5	TRBD2	TGTGCCACCAGTGCACCTGAGCGGGGGGCGCAAGAGACCCAGTACTTC	CATSAPERGAQETQYF
TRBV2	.	TRBJ2-7	.	TGTGCCACTCACGGCTCCTACGAGCAGTACTTC	CATHGSYEQYF
TRBV6-2/TRBV6-3	.	TRBJ2-5	TRBD1	TGTGCCAGCAGAAGTCCGGGACAGCCCCAAGAGACCCAGTACTTC	CASRSPGQPQETQYF
TRBV12-3/TRBV12-4	.	TRBJ1-1	.	TGTGCCAGCAGTTTTCAGACGTCGGGCGGCACTGAAGCTTTCTTT	CASSFQTSGGTEAFF
TRBV28	.	TRBJ1-2	.	TGTGCCAGCAGTTCCGGCGGGCGGGGTAACTATGGCTACACCTTC	CASSSGGRGNYGYTF
TRBV12-3/TRBV12-4	.	TRBJ2-7	.	TGTGCCAGCAGTTTAGCAGGGTTCCCCTACAATGAGCAGTACTTC	CASSLAGFPYNEQYF
TRBV14	.	TRBJ2-7	.	TGTGCCAGCAGCCAAGATCCCTTACGAGCCTACGAGCAGTACTTC	CASSQDPLRAYEQYF
TRBV9	once	TRBJ2-5	.	TGTGCCAGCAGCGTAGAGGGCCCCGAGACCCAGTACTTC	CASSVEGPETQYF
TRBV6-5	.	TRBJ1-6	.	TGTGCCAGCGTCGGAAGACTCAATTCACCCCTCCACTTT	CASVGRLNSPLHF
TRBV5-6	.	TRBJ2-3	.	TGTGCCAGCAGCCCGGGACGCTTTCTCACAGATACGCAGTATTTT	CASSPGRFLTDTQYF
TRBV6-6	.	TRBJ2-5	.	TGTGCCAGCAGGCAATCCGGGATACAAGAGACCCAGTACTTC	CASRQSGIQETQYF
TRBV27	few	TRBJ1-4	.	TGTGCCAGCAGTTCACGACAGGCAACTAATGAAAAACTGTTTTTT	CASSSRQATNEKLFF
TRBV6-1	.	TRBJ2-7	.	TGTGCCAGCAGTGAAGGGGTCAGTCTATCCTACGAGCAGTACTTC	CASSEGVSLSYEQYF
TRBV7-2	.	TRBJ2-1	TRBD2	TGTGCCAGCAGCGACCTCGGGACTACCCTAAATGAGCAGTTCTTC	CASSDLGTTLNEQFF
TRBV3-1	.	TRBJ1-6	.	TGTGCCAGCAGCCAAGGGGTCAGCCAGCTGGTTAATTCACCCCTCCACTTT	CASSQGVSQLVNSPLHF
TRBV6-2/TRBV6-3	once	TRBJ2-4	.	TGTGCCAGCAGTTACGGTTTAGGGGCCTGGGAGCAGTACTTC	CASSYGLGAWEQYF
TRBV2	.	TRBJ2-3	.	TGTGCCAGCAGTGGGGCAGGGTCTAGCACAGATACGCAGTATTTT	CASSGAGSSTDTQYF
TRBV20-1	.	TRBJ2-5	.	TGCAGTGCTAGAGACGTCCTCCCAGAGACCCAGTACTTC	CSARDVLPETQYF
TRBV28	once	TRBJ2-7	TRBD1	TGTGCCAGCAGTTTGGGGGGACAGGGGAATATCTACGAGCAGTACTTC	CASSLGGQGNIYEQYF
TRBV9	many	TRBJ2-7	.	TGTGCCAGCAGCGTAGCAGAAGGCGAGCAGTACTTC	CASSVAEGEQYF
TRBV9	.	TRBJ2-7	.	TGTGCCAGCAGCGTAAAGGGTAGCTCCTACGAGCAGTACTTC	CASSVKGSSYEQYF
TRBV29-1	.	TRBJ2-1	.	TGCAGCGTTACCATGGCCTCGGGGACATACAATGAGCAGTTCTTC	CSVTMASGTYNEQFF
TRBV12-3/TRBV12-4	.	TRBJ1-2	TRBD1	TGTGCCAGCAGTTTAAGGACAGGGCTGAATGGCTACACCTTC	CASSLRTGLNGYTF
TRBV6-2/TRBV6-3	.	TRBJ2-1	.	TGTGCCAGCAGCCCTCCTCAGCGGGTGTTCTACAATGAGCAGTTCTTC	CASSPPQRVFYNEQFF
TRBV5-1	.	TRBJ1-2	TRBD1	TGCGCCAGCAGCTCGCACAGGGGGCAGAACTATGGCTACACCTTC	CASSSHRGQNYGYTF
TRBV12-3/TRBV12-4	.	TRBJ2-7	TRBD1	TGTGCCAGCAGTGAAGACAGGGGGCCTCTCTCCTACGAGCAGTACTTC	CASSEDRGPLSYEQYF
TRBV20-1	many	TRBJ2-6	TRBD1	TGCAGTGCTCCTACGACAGGGCTCGGCTCTGGGGCCAACGTCCTGACTTTC	CSAPTTGLGSGANVLTF
TRBV20-1	.	TRBJ2-5	.	TGCAGTGCTAGAGATCGAGTAGTTGTGTTTGAGCAGTACTTC	CSARDRVVVFEQYF
TRBV24-1	many	TRBJ2-3	.	TGTGCCACCAGTGATCCCTCCCCGGGGGCGACAGATACGCAGTATTTT	CATSDPSPGATDTQYF
TRBV7-2	.	TRBJ2-3	TRBD2	TGTGCCAGCACCAAATCGGGACTACCAGACACAGATACGCAGTATTTT	CASTKSGLPDTDTQYF
TRBV7-3	.	TRBJ2-1	.	TGTGCCAGCAGCGACGGCGGGACTGTCGGCCATGAGCAGTTCTTC	CASSDGGTVGHEQFF
TRBV4-3	.	TRBJ1-6	.	TGCGCCAGCAGTGCCGGGACATCGGGTAATTCACCCCTCCACTTT	CASSAGTSGNSPLHF
TRBV4-3	few	TRBJ1-2	.	TGCGCCAGCAGCCAAGACCCCGGACAGATGGGTGGCTACACCTTC	CASSQDPGQMGGYTF
TRBV20-1	.	TRBJ2-1	TRBD2	TGCAGTGCGGAGACTAGCGGGGCATACAATGAGCAGTTCTTC	CSAETSGAYNEQFF
TRBV7-2	once	TRBJ2-1	.	TGTGCCAGCAGCTTACTGCAGGTTGAGCAGTTCTTC	CASSLLQVEQFF
TRBV12-3/TRBV12-4	.	TRBJ2-5	TRBD2	TGTGCCAGCCGTAGCACTAGCGGGGGAGATAATTCCGAGACCCAGTACTTC	CASRSTSGGDNSETQYF
TRBV4-1	few	TRBJ1-6	TRBD1	TGCGCCAGCAGCCAACCTACCGGGACAGTCATTTCTTCACCCCTCCACTTT	CASSQPTGTVISSPLHF
TRBV7-2	.	TRBJ2-6	.	TGTGCCAGCAGCCTTATTGGACGTGCTGGGGCCAACGTCCTGACTTTC	CASSLIGRAGANVLTF
TRBV29-1	.	TRBJ2-1	.	TGCAGCGCCCGGGACTTTATCAATGAGCAGTTCTTC	CSARDFINEQFF
TRBV5-1	.	TRBJ2-3	.	TGCGCCAGCAGCCGCCAGGGATTAGCCCCGCCAGATACGCAGTATTTT	CASSRQGLAPPDTQYF
TRBV18	.	TRBJ1-2	.	TGTGCCAGCTCACCGCCCCCGGGTGGGGTGATCTATGGCTACACCTTC	CASSPPPGGVIYGYTF
TRBV12-3/TRBV12-4	once	TRBJ1-1	.	TGTGCCAGCAGTCAACCGACCGGGGGGGGGAACACTGAAGCTTTCTTT	CASSQPTGGGNTEAFF
TRBV7-9	few	TRBJ2-3	TRBD1	TGTGCCAGCAGCTTACTAGGGGACAGGGATCCAGATACGCAGTATTTT	CASSLLGDRDPDTQYF
TRBV12-3/TRBV12-4	.	TRBJ2-5	TRBD1	TGTGCCAGCAGTCCCCGACAGGGAAGTACCGAGCAGTACTTT	CASSPRQGSTEQYF
TRBV5-1	.	TRBJ2-3	TRBD2	TGCGCCAGCAGCTTGGAACCTAGCGGGGCAACAGATACGCAGTATTTT	CASSLEPSGATDTQYF
TRBV7-6	.	TRBJ2-2	.	TGTGCCAGCAGCTTAGTCGGGGGGCCGGGGACCGGGGAGCTGTTTTTT	CASSLVGGPGTGELFF
TRBV7-2	.	TRBJ1-2	.	TGTGCCAGCAGCCCTGAGTTCAGTAACTATGGCTACACCTTC	CASSPEFSNYGYTF
TRBV28	.	TRBJ2-1	.	TGTGCCAGTAGTCTGCCCCGGAGCTCCTACAATGAGCAGTTCTTC	CASSLPRSSYNEQFF
TRBV3-1	.	TRBJ2-1	TRBD2	TGTGCCAGCAGGCCTCTAGCGGGGGGATACACTGAGCAGTTCTTC	CASRPLAGGYTEQFF
TRBV27	.	TRBJ1-2	.	TGTGCCAGCAGCGGACCTCCTGTCCTCTTCTATGGCTACACCTTC	CASSGPPVLFYGYTF
TRBV20-1	few	TRBJ2-1	TRBD2	TGCAGTGCTAGTCCGCTAGCGGGGGCTTACAATGAGCAGTTCTTC	CSASPLAGAYNEQFF
TRBV4-1	few	TRBJ2-5	.	TGCGCCAGCAGCTACGGTGGTGGAGGGACCCAAGAGACCCAGTACTTC	CASSYGGGGTQETQYF
TRBV24-1	few	TRBJ2-1	.	TGTGCCACCAGTGATCACCTCATTGGGGAGAGCTCCTACAATGAGCAGTTCTTC	CATSDHLIGESSYNEQFF